The 20 T cell receptor beta chains below all came from one sample that was sequenced in a study of beta chain features in type 1 diabetes (dated by TCRdb to between 2018 and 2020). Libraries came from the immunoSEQ multiplex PCR assay. The entire isolated RNA was reverse transcribed using the High Capacity cDNA Reverse Transcription Kit, and thus expressed TCRB transcripts were sequenced. What TCRdb holds here is the immuneACCESS table cut down to in-frame rearrangements. Part of the clones is not present; checked against another copy, under half of the missing clones reflect an unresolved V gene, and the others are unexplained. The sample yields hundreds of thousands of clones; 10% to 15% were counted once. Around 0.02% of the sample is in the top ten clones. Specimen: naive CD4+ T cells from blood. According to the study, the label for this sample's cell subset or site signals: true naive CD4+ T cells. These receptors all stem from a man aged 18 to 30 in good health.

This clone was detected a few times. This chain uses TRBV2 with TRBJ2-7; D gene uncertain. Germline V gene lookup returns CDR1 SNHLY and CDR2 FYNNEI. CDR3 length equals 11 residues. V dropped 4 bases and J dropped 5 bases, with 6 bases sitting between them. CDR3 DNA: TGTGCCAGCAGTGTCGCGGACGAGCAGTACTTC. Translated: CASSVADEQYF.

The chain uses TRBV9 and TRBJ2-1; no clear D gene. The CDR3 consists of 13 residues. CDR1 and CDR2 (germline): SGDLS, YYNGEE. Trimming cost V 0 bases and J 9 bases, with 10 bases left between them. Written as DNA, the CDR3 is TGTGCCAGCAGCGTAGAACATAGAGGTGAGCAGTTCTTC. Protein sequence: CASSVEHRGEQFF.

This clone was counted only a few times. The V call is TRBV7-2, the J call TRBJ1-3, with D maybe TRBD1 (5 bases). CDR3 length: 17 amino acids. The V end lost 1 base, the J end lost 0 bases, and 13 bases lay between the germline ends. Germline CDR1 is SGHTA and CDR2 is FQGNSA. The CDR3 DNA sequence: TGTGCCAGCAGCTTAGTTGGAGGGGATATCTCTGGAAACACCATATATTTT. Protein: CASSLVGGDISGNTIYF.

This clone was seen more than once but under ten times. The V call is TRBV9, the J call TRBJ1-3, with D tentatively TRBD1 (6 bases). This CDR3 comprises 15 residues. Germline lookup yields CDR1 SGDLS and CDR2 YYNGEE. The ends were cut back, 3 bases at V and 1 base at J, with 11 bases in the middle. This CDR3 reads CASSATGLSGNTIYF. The DNA of the CDR3 is TGTGCCAGCAGCGCCACAGGGCTTTCTGGAAACACCATATATTTT.

V is TRBV5-4 and J is TRBJ2-5; D is possibly TRBD2 (5 bases). The CDR3 sequence is 16 residues long. V lost 0 bases, J lost 0 bases, and 12 bases lay in between. Germline V gene sequence: CDR1 SGHNT, CDR2 YYREEE (reference sequence). CDR3 loop: CASSLGSPGNQETQYF. In DNA, the CDR3 is TGTGCCAGCAGCTTGGGGTCCCCGGGGAACCAAGAGACCCAGTACTTC.

The chain employs TRBV20-1 and TRBJ1-1; D is unclear. Between the trimmed V and J ends, which lost 3 bases and 6 bases, there was a span of 8 bases. The CDR3 is made up of 11 amino acids. Germline lookup yields CDR1 DFQATT and CDR2 SNEGSKA (reference sequence). The CDR3 DNA reads as TGCAGTGCTAGTAGAGTCCCTGAAGCTTTCTTT. It encodes CSASRVPEAFF.

The chain has TRBV28 and TRBJ1-5, with 7 bases aligning to TRBD1. V was clipped by 6 bases and J by 5 bases; unmatched bases: 7. The germline gives CDR1 MDHEN, CDR2 SYDVKM. The CDR3 runs 14 residues. The CDR3 nucleotides are TGTGCCAGCAGAATAGGGACAGAGTATCAGCCCCAGCATTTT. Translating gives CASRIGTEYQPQHF.

The chain recombines TRBV15 with TRBJ1-2; D is unclear. With 3 bases removed from V and 5 bases from J, the gap between germline ends came to 10 bases. Per germline, CDR1 LNHNV and CDR2 YYDKDF (reference sequence). The CDR3 has 13 amino acids. CDR3 sequence reads: CATSRGGEYGYTF. CDR3 sequence (DNA): TGTGCCACCAGCAGGGGCGGGGAGTATGGCTACACCTTC.

The rearrangement links TRBV7-2 to TRBJ2-1; D might be TRBD2 (6 bases). This CDR3 region has 19 residues. V was clipped by 5 bases and J by 0 bases, with 23 bases between them. The germline gives CDR1 SGHTA, CDR2 FQGNSA. DNA for the CDR3: TGTGCCAGCAGCCACGCTGGGGGGACGAAGTCAAGCTCCTACAATGAGCAGTTCTTC. It translates to CASSHAGGTKSSSYNEQFF.

V is TRBV6-6 and J is TRBJ2-2; 10 bases match TRBD1. The germline V gene encodes CDR1 MNHNY and CDR2 SVGAGI (reference sequence). V shed 2 bases and J 1 base; nucleotides not matched to a gene: 1. This CDR3 has 16 amino acids. In DNA, the CDR3 is TGTGCCAGCAGTTACGGGGACAGGGGGAACACCGGGGAGCTGTTTTTT. Its translation is CASSYGDRGNTGELFF.

This clone has only a few counts. V is TRBV2 and J is TRBJ2-3; 8 bases match TRBD1. This CDR3 has 15 amino acids. The junction had 7 bases not matched to a gene; V was cut back by 6 bases and J by 2 bases. Germline V gene data show CDR1 as SNHLY and CDR2 as FYNNEI. The CDR3 sequence is CASRRTGRLTDTQYF. The CDR3 DNA reads TGTGCCAGCAGGAGGACAGGGAGACTCACAGATACGCAGTATTTT.

There are a few counts of this clone. DNA for the CDR3: TGTGCCAGCAGTGACGGGACAGGGTATGGAGATACGCAGTATTTT. Translation gives CASSDGTGYGDTQYF. The rearrangement links TRBV25-1 to TRBJ2-3, with 9 bases matching TRBD1. This CDR3 has 15 amino acids. V lost 3 bases and J lost 5; bases outside the gene matches: 6. CDR1 is MGHDK and CDR2 is SYGVNS in the germline V gene. Together with reference TRBV25-1 and TRBJ2-3, the CDR3 gives the full variable domain: EADIYQTPRYLVIGTGKKITLECSQTMGHDKMYWYQQDPGMELHLIHYSYGVNSTEKGDLSSESTVSRIRTEHFPLTLESARPSHTSQYLCASSDGTGYGDTQYFGPGTRLTVL.

The chain is built from TRBV29-1 and TRBJ1-1; D is possibly TRBD1 (6 bases). This CDR3 is built from 14 residues. Germline lookup yields CDR1 SQVTM and CDR2 ANQGSEA. V lost 5 bases and J 2 bases, leaving 15 bases between the germline ends. Written as DNA, the CDR3 is TGCAGCGTTAGCCCCACAGGGTTAAACACTGAAGCTTTCTTT. This codes for CSVSPTGLNTEAFF. Using reference TRBV29-1 and TRBJ1-1 for the parts outside the CDR3, the full variable domain is SAVISQKPSRDICQRGTSLTIQCQVDSQVTMMFWYRQQPGQSLTLIATANQGSEATYESGFVIDKFPISRPNLTFSTLTVSNMSPEDSSIYLCSVSPTGLNTEAFFGQGTRLTVV.

The chain employs TRBV5-5 and TRBJ2-7, with D perhaps matching TRBD1 (6 bases). V was pared by 0 bases and J by 2 bases, with 12 bases between. Germline lookup yields CDR1 SGHKS and CDR2 YYEKEE (reference sequence). The CDR3 is 15 amino acids. The CDR3 nucleotides are TGTGCCAGCAGCTTGGTCGAGGGGGAACCCTACGAGCAGTACTTC. This gives the protein CASSLVEGEPYEQYF.

V gene TRBV4-2 combines with J gene TRBJ1-5; TRBD1 agrees at 12 bases. Germline CDR1 reads LGHNA; CDR2 reads YNFKEQ. V lost 1 base, J lost 1 base, and 14 bases stayed unmatched. This CDR3 contains 21 residues. The CDR3 reads CASSQVAGTGGARRSNQPQHF. The CDR3 region has the DNA TGTGCCAGCAGCCAAGTTGCGGGGACAGGGGGCGCCCGCAGGAGCAATCAGCCCCAGCATTTT.

V gene TRBV4-1 combines with J gene TRBJ1-1, with D uncertain. V lost 4 bases to trimming and J lost 2 bases, with 14 bases between them. Germline CDR1 and CDR2: MGHRA and YSYEKL. The length of the CDR3 is 15 residues. The CDR3 here is CASSLSPRGNTEAFF. CDR3 DNA: TGCGCCAGCAGCCTATCCCCCCGGGGTAACACTGAAGCTTTCTTT.

The chain joins TRBV7-9 to TRBJ1-1; maybe TRBD1 (5 bases). This CDR3 is 13 amino acids long. Germline lookup yields CDR1 SEHNR and CDR2 FQNEAQ (reference sequence). With 4 bases removed from V and 0 bases from J, the gap between germline ends came to 6 bases. The CDR3 is CASSWGMNTEAFF. CDR3 nucleotides: TGTGCCAGCAGCTGGGGCATGAACACTGAAGCTTTCTTT.

The chain is built from TRBV7-3 and TRBJ1-1, with D unresolved. The V gene's germline CDR1 is SGHTA and CDR2 FQGTGA. The CDR3 sequence is 13 residues long. The V end lost 5 bases, the J end lost 2 bases, and 9 bases lay between the germline ends. This CDR3 reads CASSTTLNTEAFF. CDR3 bases: TGTGCCAGCAGCACCACACTAAACACTGAAGCTTTCTTT. Based on the CDR3 plus reference TRBV7-3 and TRBJ1-1, the full variable domain is GAGVSQTPSNKVTEKGKYVELRCDPISGHTALYWYRQSLGQGPEFLIYFQGTGAADDSGLPNDRFFAVRPEGSVSTLKIQRTERGDSAVYLCASSTTLNTEAFFGQGTRLTVV.

The chain employs TRBV5-6 and TRBJ2-5; 7 nucleotides line up with TRBD1. This CDR3 has 14 amino acids. CDR1 and CDR2 from the germline V gene are SGHDT and YYEEEE. Losses at the gene ends were 3 bases for V and 4 bases for J; bases not matched to a gene: 6. The CDR3 DNA sequence: TGTGCCAGCAGCTCCCCAGGGGGAATAGAGACCCAGTACTTC. It encodes CASSSPGGIETQYF.

V gene TRBV18 combines with J gene TRBJ1-5; TRBD1 might be the D (6 bases). The germline V gene has CDR1 KGHSH and CDR2 LQKENI. V was clipped by 4 bases and J by 0 bases, with 13 bases between them. The CDR3 spans 16 residues. CDR3 nucleotides: TGTGCCAGCTCACAAGGTCAGGGGTATAGCAATCAGCCCCAGCATTTT. It yields the protein CASSQGQGYSNQPQHF. Together with reference TRBV18 and TRBJ1-5, the CDR3 gives the full variable domain: NAGVMQNPRHLVRRRGQEARLRCSPMKGHSHVYWYRQLPEEGLKFMVYLQKENIIDESGMPKERFSAEFPKEGPSILRIQQVVRGDSAAYFCASSQGQGYSNQPQHFGDGTRLSIL.